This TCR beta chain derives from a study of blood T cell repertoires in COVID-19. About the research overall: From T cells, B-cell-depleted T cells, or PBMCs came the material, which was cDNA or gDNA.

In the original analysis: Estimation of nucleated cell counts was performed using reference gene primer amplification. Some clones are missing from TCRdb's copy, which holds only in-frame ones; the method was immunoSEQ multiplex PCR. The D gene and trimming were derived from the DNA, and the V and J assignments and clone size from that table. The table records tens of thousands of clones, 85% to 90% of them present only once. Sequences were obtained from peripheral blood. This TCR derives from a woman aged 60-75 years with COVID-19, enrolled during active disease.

The CDR3: CASSPQGVYGYTF. The CDR3 nucleotides read TGTGCCAGCAGCCCCCAAGGAGTCTATGGCTACACCTTC. The chain carries TRBV14 and TRBJ1-2; D is unresolved. Looked up from germline, CDR1 is SGHDN and CDR2 is FVKESK. Trimming pared 4 bases from V and 4 bases from J, leaving 10 bases between. This CDR3 spans 13 amino acids.